The T cell receptor (beta chain) described here comes from a study of Graves' ophthalmopathy and Graves' hyperthyroidism. The study amplified TCR beta CDR3 regions using RNA transcripts. An initial RT-PCR round employing HTBI primers preceded a second-round multiplex PCR. TCRdb reprocessed the multiplex PCR reads via MiXCR and lists one record per CDR3 protein. The top ten clones hold 3% to 4% of a sample with 660,000 or so distinct CDR3 sequences, about 38% of them seen once. Germline CDR1 is SGHDN and CDR2 is FVKESK. The CDR3 consists of 13 residues. The V gene end was trimmed by 4 bases and the J gene end by 7 bases; junction bases not matched to a gene: 6. Many counts were recorded for this clonotype.

The receptor's source is an adult man with Graves' ophthalmopathy. The chain uses TRBV14 and TRBJ2-5, with 7 positions matching TRBD1. The sequenced sample was peripheral blood. The CDR3 DNA follows: TGTGCCAGCAGCCGGCTTGCAGGGGGGACCCAGTACTTC. Translation gives CASSRLAGGTQYF.